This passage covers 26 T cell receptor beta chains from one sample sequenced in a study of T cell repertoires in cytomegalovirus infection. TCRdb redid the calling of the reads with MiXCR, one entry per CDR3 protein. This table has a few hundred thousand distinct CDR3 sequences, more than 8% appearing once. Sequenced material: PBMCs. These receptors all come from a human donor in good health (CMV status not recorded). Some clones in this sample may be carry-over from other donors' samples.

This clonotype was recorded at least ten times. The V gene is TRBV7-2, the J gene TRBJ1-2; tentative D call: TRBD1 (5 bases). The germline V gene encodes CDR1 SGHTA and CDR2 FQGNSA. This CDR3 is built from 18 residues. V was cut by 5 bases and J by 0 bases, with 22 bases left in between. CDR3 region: CASSVGGSGGRTNYGYTF. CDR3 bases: TGTGCCAGCAGCGTGGGGGGGTCGGGGGGGAGAACTAACTATGGCTACACCTTC.

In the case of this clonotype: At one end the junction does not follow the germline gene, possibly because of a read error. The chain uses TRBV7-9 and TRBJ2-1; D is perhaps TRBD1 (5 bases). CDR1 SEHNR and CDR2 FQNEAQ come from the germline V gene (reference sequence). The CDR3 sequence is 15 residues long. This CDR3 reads CASSLDRNSYNEQFF. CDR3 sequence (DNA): TGTGCCAGCAGTTTAGACAGAAACTCCTACAATGAGCAGTTCTTC.

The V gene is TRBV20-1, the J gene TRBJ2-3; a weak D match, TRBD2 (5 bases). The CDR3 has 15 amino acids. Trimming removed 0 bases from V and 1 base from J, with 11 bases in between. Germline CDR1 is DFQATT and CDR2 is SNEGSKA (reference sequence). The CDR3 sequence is CSARDPRGRTDTQYF. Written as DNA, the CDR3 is TGCAGTGCTAGAGATCCCCGCGGGCGCACAGATACGCAGTATTTT.

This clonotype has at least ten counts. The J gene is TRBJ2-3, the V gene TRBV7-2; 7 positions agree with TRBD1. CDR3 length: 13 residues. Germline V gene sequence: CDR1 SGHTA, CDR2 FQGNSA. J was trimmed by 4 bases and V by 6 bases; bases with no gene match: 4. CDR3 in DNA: TGTGCCAGCAGGACAGGGTTGGCAGATACGCAGTATTTT. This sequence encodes CASRTGLADTQYF.

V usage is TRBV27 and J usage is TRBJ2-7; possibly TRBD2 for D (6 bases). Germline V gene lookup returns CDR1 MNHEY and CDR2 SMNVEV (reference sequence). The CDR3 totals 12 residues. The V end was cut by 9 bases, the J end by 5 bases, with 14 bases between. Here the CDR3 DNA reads TGTGCCAGTAAGCAGGGAGGCCACGAGCAGTACTTC. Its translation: CASKQGGHEQYF.

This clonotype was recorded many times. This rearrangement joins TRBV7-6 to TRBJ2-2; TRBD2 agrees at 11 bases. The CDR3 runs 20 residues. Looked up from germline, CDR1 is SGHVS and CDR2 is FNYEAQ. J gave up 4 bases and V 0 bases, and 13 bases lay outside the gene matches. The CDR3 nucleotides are TGTGCCAGCAGCTTAGCGCCGGCTAGCGGGGGGCGAGTCGCCACCGGGGAGCTGTTTTTT. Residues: CASSLAPASGGRVATGELFF.

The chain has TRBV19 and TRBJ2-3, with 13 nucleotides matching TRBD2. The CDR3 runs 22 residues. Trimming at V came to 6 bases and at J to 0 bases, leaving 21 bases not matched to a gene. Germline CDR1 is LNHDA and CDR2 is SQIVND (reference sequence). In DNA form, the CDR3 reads TGTGCCAGTAGCACCCGGCGACTAGCGGGAGGAGAGGGCCGCCGCAGCACAGATACGCAGTATTTT. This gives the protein CASSTRRLAGGEGRRSTDTQYF.

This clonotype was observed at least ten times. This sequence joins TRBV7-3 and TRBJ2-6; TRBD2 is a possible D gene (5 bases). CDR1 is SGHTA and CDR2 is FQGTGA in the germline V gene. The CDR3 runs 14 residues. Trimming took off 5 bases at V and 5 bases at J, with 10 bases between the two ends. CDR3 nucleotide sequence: TGTGCCAGCAGCCCCGAGGGCAGGGCCAACGTCCTGACTTTC. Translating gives CASSPEGRANVLTF. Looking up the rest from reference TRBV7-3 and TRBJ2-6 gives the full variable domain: GAGVSQTPSNKVTEKGKYVELRCDPISGHTALYWYRQSLGQGPEFLIYFQGTGAADDSGLPNDRFFAVRPEGSVSTLKIQRTERGDSAVYLCASSPEGRANVLTFGAGSRLTVL.

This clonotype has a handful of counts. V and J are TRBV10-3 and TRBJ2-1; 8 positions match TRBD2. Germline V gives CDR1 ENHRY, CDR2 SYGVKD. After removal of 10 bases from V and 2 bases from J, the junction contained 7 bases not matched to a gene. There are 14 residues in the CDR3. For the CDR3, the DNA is TGTGCCACTAAGACTAGCGCGACCTACAATGAGCAGTTCTTC. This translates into CATKTSATYNEQFF.

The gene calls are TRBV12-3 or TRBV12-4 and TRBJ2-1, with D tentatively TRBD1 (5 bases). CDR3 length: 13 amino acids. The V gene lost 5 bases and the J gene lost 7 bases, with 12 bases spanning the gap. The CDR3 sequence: CASSVRRGNEQFF. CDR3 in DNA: TGTGCCAGCAGTGTTAGAAGGGGTAATGAGCAGTTCTTC.

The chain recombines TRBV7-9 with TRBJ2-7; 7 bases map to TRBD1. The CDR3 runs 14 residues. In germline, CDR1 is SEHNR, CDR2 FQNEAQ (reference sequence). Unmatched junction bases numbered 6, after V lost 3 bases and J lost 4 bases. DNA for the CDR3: TGTGCCAGCAGCTTGACGGGACAGTCATACGAGCAGTACTTC. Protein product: CASSLTGQSYEQYF.

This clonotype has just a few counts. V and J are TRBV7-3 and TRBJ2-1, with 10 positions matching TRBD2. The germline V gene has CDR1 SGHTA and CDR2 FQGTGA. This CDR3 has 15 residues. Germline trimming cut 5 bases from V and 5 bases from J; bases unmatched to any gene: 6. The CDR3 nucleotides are TGTGCCAGCAGCCCTAGCGGGAGTTTTAACAATGAGCAGTTCTTC. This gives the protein CASSPSGSFNNEQFF.

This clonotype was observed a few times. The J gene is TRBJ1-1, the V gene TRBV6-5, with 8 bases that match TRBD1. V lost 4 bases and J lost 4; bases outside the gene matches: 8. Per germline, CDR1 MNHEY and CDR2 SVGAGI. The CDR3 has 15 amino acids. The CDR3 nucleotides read TGTGCCAGCAGTTCCTCGATCACAGGGGGCACTGAAGCTTTCTTT. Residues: CASSSSITGGTEAFF.

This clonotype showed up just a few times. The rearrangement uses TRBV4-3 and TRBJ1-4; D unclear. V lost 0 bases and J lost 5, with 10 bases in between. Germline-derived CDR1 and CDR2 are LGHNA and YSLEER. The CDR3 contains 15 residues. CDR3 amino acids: CASSQDEGQNEKLFF. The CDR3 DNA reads TGCGCCAGCAGCCAAGATGAGGGTCAGAATGAAAAACTGTTTTTT.

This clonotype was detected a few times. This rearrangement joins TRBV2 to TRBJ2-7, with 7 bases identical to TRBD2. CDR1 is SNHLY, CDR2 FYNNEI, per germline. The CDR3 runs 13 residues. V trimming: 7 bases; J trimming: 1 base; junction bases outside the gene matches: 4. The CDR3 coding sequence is TGTGCCAGCATTGCGGGAGCGTCCTACGAGCAGTACTTC. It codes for CASIAGASYEQYF.

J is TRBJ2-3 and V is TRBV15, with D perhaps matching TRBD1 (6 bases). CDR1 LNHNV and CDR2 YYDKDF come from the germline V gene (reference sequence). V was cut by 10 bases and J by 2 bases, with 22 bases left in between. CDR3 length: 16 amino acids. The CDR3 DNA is TGTGCCATATCGGGTTCACAGGGATCCTACACAGATACGCAGTATTTT. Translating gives CAISGSQGSYTDTQYF.

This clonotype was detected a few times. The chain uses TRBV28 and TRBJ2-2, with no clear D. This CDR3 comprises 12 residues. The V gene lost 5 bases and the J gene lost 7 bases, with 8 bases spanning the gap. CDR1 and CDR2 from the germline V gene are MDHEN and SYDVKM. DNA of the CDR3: TGTGCCAGCAGTCCACTGGTCGGGGAGCTGTTTTTT. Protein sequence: CASSPLVGELFF. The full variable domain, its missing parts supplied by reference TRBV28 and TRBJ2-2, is DVKVTQSSRYLVKRTGEKVFLECVQDMDHENMFWYRQDPGLGLRLIYFSYDVKMKEKGDIPEGYSVSREKKERFSLILESASTNQTSMYLCASSPLVGELFFGEGSRLTVL.

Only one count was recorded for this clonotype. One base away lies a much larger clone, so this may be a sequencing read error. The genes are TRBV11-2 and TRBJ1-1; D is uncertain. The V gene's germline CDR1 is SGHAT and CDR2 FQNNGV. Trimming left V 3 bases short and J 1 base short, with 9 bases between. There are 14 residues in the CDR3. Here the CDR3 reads CASSFTASNTEAFF. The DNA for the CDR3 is TGTGCCAGCAGCTTCACAGCTTCGAACACTGAAGCTTTCTTT. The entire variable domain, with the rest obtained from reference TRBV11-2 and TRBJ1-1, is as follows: EAGVAQSPRYKIIEKRQSVAFWCNPISGHATLYWYQQILGQGPKLLIQFQNNGVVDDSQLPKDRFSAERLKGVDSTLKIQPAKLEDSAVYLCASSFTASNTEAFFGQGTRLTVV.

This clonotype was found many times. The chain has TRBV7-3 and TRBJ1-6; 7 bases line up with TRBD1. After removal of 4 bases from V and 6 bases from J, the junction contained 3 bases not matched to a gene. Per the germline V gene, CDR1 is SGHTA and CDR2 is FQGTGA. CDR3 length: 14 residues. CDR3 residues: CASSSGQSNSPLHF. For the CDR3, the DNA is TGTGCCAGCAGCTCGGGACAGAGTAATTCACCCCTCCACTTT.

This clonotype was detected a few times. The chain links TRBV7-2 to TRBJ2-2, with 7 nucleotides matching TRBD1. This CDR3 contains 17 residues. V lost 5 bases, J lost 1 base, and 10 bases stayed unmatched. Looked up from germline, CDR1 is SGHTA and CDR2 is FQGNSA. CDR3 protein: CASSLTFRTGNTGELFF. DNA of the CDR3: TGTGCCAGCAGCCTAACATTTCGGACAGGGAACACCGGGGAGCTGTTTTTT.

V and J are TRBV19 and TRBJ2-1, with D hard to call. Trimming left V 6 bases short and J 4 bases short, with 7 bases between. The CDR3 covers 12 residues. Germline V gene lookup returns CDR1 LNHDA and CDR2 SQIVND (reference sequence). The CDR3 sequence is CASRDWYNEQFF. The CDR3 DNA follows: TGTGCCAGTAGAGACTGGTACAATGAGCAGTTCTTC. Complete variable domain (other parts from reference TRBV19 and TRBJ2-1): DGGITQSPKYLFRKEGQNVTLSCEQNLNHDAMYWYRQDPGQGLRLIYYSQIVNDFQKGDIAEGYSVSREKKESFPLTVTSAQKNPTAFYLCASRDWYNEQFFGPGTRLTVL.

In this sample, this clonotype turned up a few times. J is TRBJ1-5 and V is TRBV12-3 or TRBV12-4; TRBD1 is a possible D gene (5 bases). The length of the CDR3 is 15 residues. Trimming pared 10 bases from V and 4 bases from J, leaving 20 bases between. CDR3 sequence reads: CATSDQGVSNQPQHF. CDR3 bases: TGTGCCACTTCGGACCAAGGGGTCTCAAATCAGCCCCAGCATTTT.

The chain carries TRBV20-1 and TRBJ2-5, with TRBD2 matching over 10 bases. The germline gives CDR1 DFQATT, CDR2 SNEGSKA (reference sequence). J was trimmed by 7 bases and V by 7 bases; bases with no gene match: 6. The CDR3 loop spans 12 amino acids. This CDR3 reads CSVSGGAGTQYF. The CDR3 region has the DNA TGCAGTGTGAGCGGGGGGGCTGGGACCCAGTACTTC.

The CDR3 DNA sequence: TGCAGTGCCACACCGGGCGGGGGGTCCTACAATGAGCAGTTCTTC. This gives the protein CSATPGGGSYNEQFF. The chain links TRBV20-1 to TRBJ2-1; the match to TRBD2 covers 8 bases. The CDR3 is 15 amino acids. V was pared by 6 bases and J by 1 base, with 8 bases of the junction left unmatched. Looked up from germline, CDR1 is DFQATT and CDR2 is SNEGSKA (reference sequence).

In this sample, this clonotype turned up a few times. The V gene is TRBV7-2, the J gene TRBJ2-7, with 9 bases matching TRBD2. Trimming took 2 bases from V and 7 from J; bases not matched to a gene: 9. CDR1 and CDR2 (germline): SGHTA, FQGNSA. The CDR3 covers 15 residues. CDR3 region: CASSLMGGGVGEQYF. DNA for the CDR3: TGTGCCAGCAGCTTAATGGGCGGGGGGGTGGGGGAGCAGTACTTC.

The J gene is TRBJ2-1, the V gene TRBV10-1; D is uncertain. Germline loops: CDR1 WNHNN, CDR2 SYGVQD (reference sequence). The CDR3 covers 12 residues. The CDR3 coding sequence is TGCCCCTGGTTGATAGTAGGTTGTGAGCAGTTCTTC. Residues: CPWLIVGCEQFF.